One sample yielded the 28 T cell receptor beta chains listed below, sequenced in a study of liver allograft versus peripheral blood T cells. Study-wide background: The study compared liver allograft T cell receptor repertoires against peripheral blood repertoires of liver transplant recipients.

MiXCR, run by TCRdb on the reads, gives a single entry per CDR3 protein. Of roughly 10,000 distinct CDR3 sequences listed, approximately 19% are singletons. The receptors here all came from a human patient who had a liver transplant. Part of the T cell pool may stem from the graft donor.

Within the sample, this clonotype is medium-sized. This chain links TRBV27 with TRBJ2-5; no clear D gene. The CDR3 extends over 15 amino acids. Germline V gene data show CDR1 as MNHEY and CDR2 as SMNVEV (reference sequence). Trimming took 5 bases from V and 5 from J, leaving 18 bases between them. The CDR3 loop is CASSTRAMMGETQYF. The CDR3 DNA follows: TGTGCCAGCAGTACCCGGGCCATGATGGGGGAGACCCAGTACTTC.

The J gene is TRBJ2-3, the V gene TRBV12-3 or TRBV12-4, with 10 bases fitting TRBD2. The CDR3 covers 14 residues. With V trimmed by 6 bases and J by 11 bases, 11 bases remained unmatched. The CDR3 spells CASSLSGGAWMQYF. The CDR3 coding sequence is TGTGCCAGCAGCCTAAGCGGGGGGGCTTGGATGCAGTATTTT.

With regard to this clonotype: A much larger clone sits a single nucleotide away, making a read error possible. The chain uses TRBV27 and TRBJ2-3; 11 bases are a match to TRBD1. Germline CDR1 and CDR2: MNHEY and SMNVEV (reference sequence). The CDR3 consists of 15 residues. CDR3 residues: CAINPGTGGRDTKYF. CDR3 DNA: TGTGCCATCAACCCCGGGACAGGGGGAAGAGATACGAAGTATTTT.

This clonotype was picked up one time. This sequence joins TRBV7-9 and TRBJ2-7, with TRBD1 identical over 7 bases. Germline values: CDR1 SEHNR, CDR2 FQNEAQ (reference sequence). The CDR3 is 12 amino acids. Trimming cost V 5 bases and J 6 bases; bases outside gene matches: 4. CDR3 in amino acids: CASSRQGAEQYF. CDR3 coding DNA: TGTGCCAGCAGCAGACAGGGAGCCGAGCAGTACTTC. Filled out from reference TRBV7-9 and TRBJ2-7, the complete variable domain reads DTGVSQNPRHKITKRGQNVTFRCDPISEHNRLYWYRQTLGQGPEFLTYFQNEAQLEKSRLLSDRFSAERPKGSFSTLEIQRTEQGDSAMYLCASSRQGAEQYFGPGTRLTVT.

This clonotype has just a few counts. The CDR3 loop reads CASSNPRHTVGSMNTEAFF. CDR3 DNA: TGTGCCAGCAGCAACCCCAGACACACGGTGGGTTCAATGAACACTGAAGCTTTCTTT. This chain links TRBV11-1 with TRBJ1-1; D remains unclear. V was shortened by 5 bases and J by 0 bases, with 25 bases between the two germline ends. The CDR3 totals 19 residues. CDR1 and CDR2 from the germline V gene are SGHAT and FQDESV (reference sequence).

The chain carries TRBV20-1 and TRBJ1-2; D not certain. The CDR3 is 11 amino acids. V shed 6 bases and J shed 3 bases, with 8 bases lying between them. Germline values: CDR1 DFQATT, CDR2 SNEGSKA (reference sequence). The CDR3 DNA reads TGCAGTGCGCAGGAAGACTATGGCTACACCTTC. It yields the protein CSAQEDYGYTF.

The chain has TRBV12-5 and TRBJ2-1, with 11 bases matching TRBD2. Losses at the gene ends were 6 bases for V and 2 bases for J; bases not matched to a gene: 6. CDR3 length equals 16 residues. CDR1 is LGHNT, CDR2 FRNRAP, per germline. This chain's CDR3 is CASGPSGGSPYNEQFF. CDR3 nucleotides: TGTGCTAGTGGACCTAGCGGGGGGTCTCCCTACAATGAGCAGTTCTTC.

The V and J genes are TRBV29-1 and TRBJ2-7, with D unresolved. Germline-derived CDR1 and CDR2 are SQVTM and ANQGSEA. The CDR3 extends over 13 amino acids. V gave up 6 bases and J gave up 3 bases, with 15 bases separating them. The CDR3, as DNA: TGCAGCGTATTGGGCGCGGATGGCTACGAGCAGTACTTC. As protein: CSVLGADGYEQYF.

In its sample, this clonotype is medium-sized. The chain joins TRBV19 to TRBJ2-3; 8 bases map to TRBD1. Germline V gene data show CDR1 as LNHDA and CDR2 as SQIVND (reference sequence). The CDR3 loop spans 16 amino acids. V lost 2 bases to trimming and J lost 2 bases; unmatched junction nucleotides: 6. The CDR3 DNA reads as TGTGCCAGTAGTATACAGGGGGCATCTAACACAGATACGCAGTATTTT. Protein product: CASSIQGASNTDTQYF. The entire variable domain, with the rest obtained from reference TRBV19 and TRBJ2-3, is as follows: DGGITQSPKYLFRKEGQNVTLSCEQNLNHDAMYWYRQDPGQGLRLIYYSQIVNDFQKGDIAEGYSVSREKKESFPLTVTSAQKNPTAFYLCASSIQGASNTDTQYFGPGTRLTVL.

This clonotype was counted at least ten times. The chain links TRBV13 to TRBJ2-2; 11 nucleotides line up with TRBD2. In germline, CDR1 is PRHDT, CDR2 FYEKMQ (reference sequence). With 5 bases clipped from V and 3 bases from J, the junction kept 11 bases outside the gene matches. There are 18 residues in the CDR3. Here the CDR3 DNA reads TGTGCCAGCAGCCGCCCAACTGGGACTAGCGGATACACCGGGGAGCTGTTTTTT. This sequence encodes CASSRPTGTSGYTGELFF.

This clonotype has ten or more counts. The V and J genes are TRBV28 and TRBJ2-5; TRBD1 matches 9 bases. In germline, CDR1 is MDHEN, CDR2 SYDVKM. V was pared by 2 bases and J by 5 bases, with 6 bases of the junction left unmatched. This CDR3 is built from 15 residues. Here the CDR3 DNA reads TGTGCCAGCAGTTTAGCCGGGACAGGGAAGGAGACCCAGTACTTC. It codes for CASSLAGTGKETQYF. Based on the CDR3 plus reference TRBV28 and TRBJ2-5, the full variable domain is DVKVTQSSRYLVKRTGEKVFLECVQDMDHENMFWYRQDPGLGLRLIYFSYDVKMKEKGDIPEGYSVSREKKERFSLILESASTNQTSMYLCASSLAGTGKETQYFGPGTRLLVL.

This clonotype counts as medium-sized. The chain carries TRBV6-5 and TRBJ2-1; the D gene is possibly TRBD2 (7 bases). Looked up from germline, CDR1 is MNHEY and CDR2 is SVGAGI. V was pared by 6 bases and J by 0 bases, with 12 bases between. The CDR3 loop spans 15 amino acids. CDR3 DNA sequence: TGTGCCAGCAGGAGGGGGGGCACCTCCTACAATGAGCAGTTCTTC. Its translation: CASRRGGTSYNEQFF.

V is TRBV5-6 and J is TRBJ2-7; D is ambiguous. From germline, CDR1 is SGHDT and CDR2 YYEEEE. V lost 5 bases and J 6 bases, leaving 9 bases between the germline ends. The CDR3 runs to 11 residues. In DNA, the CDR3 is TGTGCCAGCAGTTCGCGTCGCGAGCAGTACTTC. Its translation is CASSSRREQYF.

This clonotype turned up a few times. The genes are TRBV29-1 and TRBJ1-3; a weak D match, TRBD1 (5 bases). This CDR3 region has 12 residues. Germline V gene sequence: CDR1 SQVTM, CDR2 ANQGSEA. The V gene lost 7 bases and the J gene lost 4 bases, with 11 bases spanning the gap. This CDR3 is CSAVTVGNTIYF. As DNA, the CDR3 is TGCAGCGCCGTGACAGTCGGAAACACCATATATTTT. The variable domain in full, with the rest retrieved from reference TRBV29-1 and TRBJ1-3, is SAVISQKPSRDICQRGTSLTIQCQVDSQVTMMFWYRQQPGQSLTLIATANQGSEATYESGFVIDKFPISRPNLTFSTLTVSNMSPEDSSIYLCSAVTVGNTIYFGEGSWLTVV.

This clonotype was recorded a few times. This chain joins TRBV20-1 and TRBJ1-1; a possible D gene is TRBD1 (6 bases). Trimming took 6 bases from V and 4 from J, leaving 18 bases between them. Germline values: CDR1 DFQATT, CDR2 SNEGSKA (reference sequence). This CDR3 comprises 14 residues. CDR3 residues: CSATGQLLGTEAFF. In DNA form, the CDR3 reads TGCAGTGCCACGGGACAACTTTTGGGCACTGAAGCTTTCTTT.

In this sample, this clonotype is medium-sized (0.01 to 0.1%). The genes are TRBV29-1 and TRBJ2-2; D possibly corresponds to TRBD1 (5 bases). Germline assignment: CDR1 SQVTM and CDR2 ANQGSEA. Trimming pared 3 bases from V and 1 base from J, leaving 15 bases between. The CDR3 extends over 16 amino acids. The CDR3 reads CSVEGGQGQNTGELFF. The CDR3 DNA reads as TGCAGCGTTGAGGGCGGCCAGGGCCAGAACACCGGGGAGCTGTTTTTT.

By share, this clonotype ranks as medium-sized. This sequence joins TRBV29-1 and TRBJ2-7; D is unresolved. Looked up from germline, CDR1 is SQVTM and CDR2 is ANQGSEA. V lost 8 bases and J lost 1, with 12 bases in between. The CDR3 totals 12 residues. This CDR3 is CSTTSGSYEQYF. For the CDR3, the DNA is TGCAGCACTACCTCAGGTTCCTACGAGCAGTACTTC.

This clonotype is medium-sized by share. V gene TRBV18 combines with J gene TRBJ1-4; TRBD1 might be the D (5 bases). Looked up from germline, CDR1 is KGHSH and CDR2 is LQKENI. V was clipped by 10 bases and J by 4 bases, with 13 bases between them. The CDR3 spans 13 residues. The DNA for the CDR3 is TGTGCCACCTCCCGGGGGATTAATGAAAAACTGTTTTTT. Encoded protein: CATSRGINEKLFF.

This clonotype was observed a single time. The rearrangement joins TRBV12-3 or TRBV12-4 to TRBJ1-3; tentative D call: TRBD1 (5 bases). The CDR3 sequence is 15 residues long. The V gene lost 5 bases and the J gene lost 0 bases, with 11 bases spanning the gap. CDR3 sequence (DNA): TGTGCCAGCAGTCACACAGGAAGCTCTGGAAACACCATATATTTT. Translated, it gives CASSHTGSSGNTIYF.

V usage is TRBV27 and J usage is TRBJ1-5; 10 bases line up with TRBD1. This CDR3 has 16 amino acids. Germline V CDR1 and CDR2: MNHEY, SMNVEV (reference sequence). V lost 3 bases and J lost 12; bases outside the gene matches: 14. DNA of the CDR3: TGTGCCAGCAGTTTCTATTCCGGGACAGGGGTCGATAACCAGCATTTT. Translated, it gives CASSFYSGTGVDNQHF.

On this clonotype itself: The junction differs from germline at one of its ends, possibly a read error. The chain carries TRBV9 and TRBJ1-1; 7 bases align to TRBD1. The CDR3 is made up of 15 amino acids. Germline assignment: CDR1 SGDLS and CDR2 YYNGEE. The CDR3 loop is CASCVAARGDTEAFF. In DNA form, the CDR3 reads TGTGCCAGCTGCGTAGCCGCCAGGGGGGACACTGAAGCTTTCTTT.

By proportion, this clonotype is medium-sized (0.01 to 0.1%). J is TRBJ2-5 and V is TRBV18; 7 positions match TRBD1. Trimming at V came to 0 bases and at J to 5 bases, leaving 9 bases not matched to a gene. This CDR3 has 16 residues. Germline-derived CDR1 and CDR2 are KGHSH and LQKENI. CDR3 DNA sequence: TGTGCCAGCTCACCACCGTCAGGGGGAAGGCAGGAGACCCAGTACTTC. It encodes CASSPPSGGRQETQYF.

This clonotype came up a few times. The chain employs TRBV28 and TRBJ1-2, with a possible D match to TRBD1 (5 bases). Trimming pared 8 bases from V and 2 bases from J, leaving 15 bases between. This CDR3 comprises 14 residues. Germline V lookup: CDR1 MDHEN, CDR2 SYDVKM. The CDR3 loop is CASHPLTANYGYTF. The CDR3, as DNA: TGTGCCAGCCACCCCCTGACAGCAAACTATGGCTACACCTTC.

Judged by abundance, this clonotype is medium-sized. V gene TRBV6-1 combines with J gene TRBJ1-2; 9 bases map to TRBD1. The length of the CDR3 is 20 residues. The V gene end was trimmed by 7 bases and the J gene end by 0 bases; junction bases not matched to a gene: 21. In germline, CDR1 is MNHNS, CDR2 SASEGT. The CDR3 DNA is TGTGCCAGCAAGATGGGTGATCTTCGGGACAGGGTGAAATCTAACTATGGCTACACCTTC. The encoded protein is CASKMGDLRDRVKSNYGYTF.

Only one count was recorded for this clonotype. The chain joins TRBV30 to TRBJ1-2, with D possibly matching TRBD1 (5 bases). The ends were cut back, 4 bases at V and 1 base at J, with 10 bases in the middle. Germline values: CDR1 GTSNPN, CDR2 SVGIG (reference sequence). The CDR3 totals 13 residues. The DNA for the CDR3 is TGTGCCTGGATGACAGAGATTAACTATGGCTACACCTTC. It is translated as CAWMTEINYGYTF.

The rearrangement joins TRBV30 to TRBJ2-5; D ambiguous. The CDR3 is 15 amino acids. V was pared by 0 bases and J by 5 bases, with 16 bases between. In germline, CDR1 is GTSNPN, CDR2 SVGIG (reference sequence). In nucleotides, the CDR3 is TGTGCCTGGAGTGTATATAACCGGGTCCGGGAGACCCAGTACTTC. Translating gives CAWSVYNRVRETQYF.

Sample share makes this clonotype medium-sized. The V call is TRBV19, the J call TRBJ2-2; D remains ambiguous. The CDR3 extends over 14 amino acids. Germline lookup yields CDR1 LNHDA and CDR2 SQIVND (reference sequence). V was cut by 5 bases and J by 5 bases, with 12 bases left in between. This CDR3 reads CASSLAELTGELFF. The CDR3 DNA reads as TGTGCCAGTAGTCTCGCAGAGTTGACCGGGGAGCTGTTTTTT.

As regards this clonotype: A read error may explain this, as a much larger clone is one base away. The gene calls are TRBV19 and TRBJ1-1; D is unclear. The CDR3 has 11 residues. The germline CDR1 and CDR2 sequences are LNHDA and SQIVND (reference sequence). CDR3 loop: CASSAYTEALF. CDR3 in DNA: TGTGCCAGTAGTGCCTACACTGAAGCTTTATTT.